This T cell receptor beta chain was recorded in a study of blood T cell repertoires in COVID-19. About the study: The samples span acute and convalescent COVID-19 from the United States, Italy and Spain.

V was trimmed by 5 bases and J by 2 bases, leaving 18 bases between them. CDR3 size: 16 residues. Germline loops: CDR1 SEHNR, CDR2 FQNEAQ (reference sequence). In its sample, this clone was seen once. In the study's own analysis: Cell counts per sample came from amplifying reference gene primers. Some clones are missing from TCRdb's copy, which holds only in-frame ones; the method was immunoSEQ multiplex PCR. D and trimming were read from the DNA, whereas the V and J calls and clone size are those reported in that table. Here the sample spans about 76,000 clones, roughly 80% being singletons. The V and J genes are TRBV7-9 and TRBJ1-2; D is perhaps TRBD1 (5 bases). This TCR derives from an older woman with acute or convalescent COVID-19. Sequencing was carried out using peripheral blood. CDR3 loop: CASSLPGGTINYGYTF. The CDR3 nucleotides read TGTGCCAGCAGCCTTCCAGGCGGGACTATCAACTATGGCTACACCTTC.